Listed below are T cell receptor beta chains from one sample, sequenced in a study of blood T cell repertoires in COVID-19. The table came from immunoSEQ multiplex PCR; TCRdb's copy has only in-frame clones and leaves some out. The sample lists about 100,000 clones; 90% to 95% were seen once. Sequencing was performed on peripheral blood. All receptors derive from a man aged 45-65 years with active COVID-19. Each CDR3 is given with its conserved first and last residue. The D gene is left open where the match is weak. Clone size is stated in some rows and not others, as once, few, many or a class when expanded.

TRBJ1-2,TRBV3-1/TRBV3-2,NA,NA,CASSQDHPGLRGYTF,TGTGCCAGCAGCCAAGATCACCCGGGACTGAGGGGCTACACCTTC
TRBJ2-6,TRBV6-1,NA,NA,CASSDSFLSSGANVLTF,TGTGCCAGCAGTGATTCTTTCCTGAGCTCTGGGGCCAACGTCCTGACTTTC
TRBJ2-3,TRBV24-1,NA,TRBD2,CATSDSRTSADTQYF,TGTGCCACCAGTGATTCTCGGACTAGCGCAGATACGCAGTATTTT
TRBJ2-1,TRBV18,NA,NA,CASSPGGGRGDEQFF,TGTGCCAGCTCACCAGGGGGCGGGAGAGGAGATGAGCAGTTCTTC
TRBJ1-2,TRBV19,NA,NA,CASSIVQAPYGYTF,TGTGCCAGTAGTATAGTCCAGGCTCCCTATGGCTACACCTTC
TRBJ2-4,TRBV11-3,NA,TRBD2,CASSGLAGKNIQYF,TGTGCCAGCAGTGGGCTAGCGGGCAAAAACATTCAGTACTTC
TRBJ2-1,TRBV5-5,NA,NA,CASSLEWDFIDEQFF,TGTGCCAGCAGCTTGGAGTGGGACTTCATCGATGAGCAGTTCTTC
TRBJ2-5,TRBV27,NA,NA,CASSPINAQETQYF,TGTGCCAGCAGTCCTATCAACGCCCAAGAGACCCAGTACTTC
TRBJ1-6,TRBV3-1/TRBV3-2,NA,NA,CASSQRGAYSPLHF,TGTGCCAGCAGCCAACGGGGGGCGTATTCACCCCTCCACTTT
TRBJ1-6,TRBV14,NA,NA,CASSLKQNSPLHF,TGTGCCAGCAGCCTTAAACAGAATTCACCCCTCCACTTT
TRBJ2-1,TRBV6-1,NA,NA,CASSEWASPEQFF,TGTGCCAGCAGTGAATGGGCAAGTCCTGAGCAGTTCTTC
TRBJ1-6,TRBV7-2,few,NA,CASSLRGRGSYNSPLHF,TGTGCCAGCAGCTTGAGGGGCAGGGGCTCCTATAATTCACCCCTCCACTTT
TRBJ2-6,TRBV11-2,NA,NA,CASSFYRGTYSSGANVLTF,TGTGCCAGCAGCTTCTATCGGGGAACCTATTCCTCTGGGGCCAACGTCCTGACTTTC
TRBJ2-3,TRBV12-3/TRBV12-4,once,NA,CASSLTRSDTQYF,TGTGCCAGCAGTTTGACTAGGTCAGATACGCAGTATTTT
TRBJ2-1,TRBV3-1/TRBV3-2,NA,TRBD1,CASSQEGQGPYNEQFF,TGTGCCAGCAGCCAAGAGGGACAGGGGCCCTACAATGAGCAGTTCTTC
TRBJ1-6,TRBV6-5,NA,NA,CASSYEQGRSPLHF,TGTGCCAGCAGTTACGAGCAGGGTAGATCACCCCTCCACTTT
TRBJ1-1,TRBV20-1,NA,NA,CSARFDTEAFF,TGCAGTGCTAGATTCGACACTGAAGCTTTCTTT
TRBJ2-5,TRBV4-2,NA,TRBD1,CASSQVVQGAGETQYF,TGTGCCAGCAGCCAAGTCGTACAGGGGGCTGGAGAGACCCAGTACTTC
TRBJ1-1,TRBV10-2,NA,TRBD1,CASSETGGSVEAFF,TGCGCCAGCAGTGAAACAGGGGGTAGCGTCGAAGCTTTCTTT
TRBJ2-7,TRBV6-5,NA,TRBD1,CASQGQGTYEQYF,TGTGCCAGCCAAGGACAGGGGACCTACGAGCAGTACTTC
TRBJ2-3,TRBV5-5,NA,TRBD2,CASSLGTTSTDTQYF,TGTGCCAGCAGCCTAGGGACTACTAGCACAGATACGCAGTATTTT
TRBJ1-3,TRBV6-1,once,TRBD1,CASSGQGTPRRGNTIYF,TGTGCCAGCAGTGGACAGGGAACTCCGAGGAGGGGAAACACCATATATTTT
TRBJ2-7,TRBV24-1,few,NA,CATSDLWPRDEQYF,TGTGCCACCAGTGATTTATGGCCTCGGGACGAGCAGTACTTC
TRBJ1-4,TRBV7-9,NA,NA,CASPGGRGNEKLFF,TGTGCCAGCCCGGGTGGCCGAGGGAATGAAAAACTGTTTTTT
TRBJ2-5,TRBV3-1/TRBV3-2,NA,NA,CASSHAGLKETQYF,TGTGCCAGCAGTCATGCCGGACTAAAAGAGACCCAGTACTTC
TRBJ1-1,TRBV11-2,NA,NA,CASSSSGGVNTEAFF,TGTGCCAGCAGCTCCTCGGGAGGAGTGAACACTGAAGCTTTCTTT
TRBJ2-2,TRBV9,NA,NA,CASSVDWVGAGELFF,TGTGCCAGCAGCGTAGATTGGGTAGGAGCCGGGGAGCTGTTTTTT
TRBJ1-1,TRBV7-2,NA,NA,CASSLAATEINTEAFF,TGTGCCAGCAGCTTAGCCGCGACAGAAATCAACACTGAAGCTTTCTTT
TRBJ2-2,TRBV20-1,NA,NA,CSASRQNTGELFF,TGCAGTGCTAGTCGACAGAACACCGGGGAGCTGTTTTTT
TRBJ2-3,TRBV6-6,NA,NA,CASTTPPLATDTQYF,TGTGCCAGCACTACACCCCCTCTAGCAACAGATACGCAGTATTTT
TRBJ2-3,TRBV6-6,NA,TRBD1,CASTRTGSTDTQYF,TGTGCCAGCACCAGGACAGGGAGCACAGATACGCAGTATTTT
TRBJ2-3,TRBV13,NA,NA,CASSLVRGFLQNTDTQYF,TGTGCCAGCAGCTTAGTTAGGGGGTTTCTCCAAAACACAGATACGCAGTATTTT
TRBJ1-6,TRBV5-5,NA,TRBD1,CASSLKGADNSPLHF,TGTGCCAGCAGCTTGAAGGGGGCGGATAATTCACCCCTCCACTTT
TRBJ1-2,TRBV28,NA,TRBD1,CASTLGGQNYGYTF,TGTGCCAGCACCCTAGGGGGACAGAACTATGGCTACACCTTC
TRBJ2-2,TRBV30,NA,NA,CAWGRGLTNTGELFF,TGTGCCTGGGGTCGGGGACTGACGAACACCGGGGAGCTGTTTTTT
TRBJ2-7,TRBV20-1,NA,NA,CSASDGVPYEQYF,TGCAGTGCTAGTGACGGGGTACCCTACGAGCAGTACTTC
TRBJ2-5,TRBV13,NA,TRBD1,CASSPRTGVSETQYF,TGTGCCAGCAGCCCGCGGACAGGGGTAAGCGAGACCCAGTACTTC